Presented here are 3 T cell receptor beta chains from one specimen sequenced in a study of T cell responses to AZD1222 COVID-19 vaccine. The repertoire was sequenced with immunoSEQ multiplex PCR; TCRdb's copy has only in-frame clones and lacks some. The repertoire has 82,000 or so clones, 85% to 95% of them found once; the top ten carry 5.2%. This material consisted of peripheral blood, taken on day 0 of AZD1222 vaccination. The receptors were sampled from an adult in good health.

The chain couples TRBV6-4 to TRBJ2-3, with TRBD2 identical over 14 bases. CDR3 length: 15 residues. Trimming took 4 bases from V and 4 from J; bases not matched to a gene: 1. Germline assignment: CDR1 MRHNA and CDR2 SNTAGT. CDR3 DNA sequence: TGTGCCAGCAGTGCGACTAGCGGGGGGGCAGATACGCAGTATTTT. This gives the protein CASSATSGGADTQYF.

The chain combines TRBV5-6 with TRBJ2-7; D might be TRBD1 or TRBD2, each matching 6 bases. Germline assignment: CDR1 SGHDT and CDR2 YYEEEE. This CDR3 has 15 residues. With 4 bases removed from V and 0 bases from J, the gap between germline ends came to 14 bases. The CDR3 nucleotides read TGTGCCAGCAGCGCGGGACATTTCTTCTCCTACGAGCAGTACTTC. Translating it yields CASSAGHFFSYEQYF.

This chain joins TRBV5-1 and TRBJ2-7; D ambiguous. Trimming removed 5 bases from V and 0 bases from J, with 12 bases in between. The CDR3 has 14 amino acids. Germline CDR1 and CDR2: SGHRS and YFSETQ. The CDR3 reads CASRTSGDSYEQYF. Written as DNA, the CDR3 is TGCGCCAGCAGGACCTCGGGCGACTCCTACGAGCAGTACTTC.